A single sample gave rise to the 26 T cell receptor beta chains below, sequenced in a study of T cell repertoires in cytomegalovirus infection. No antigen has been identified for these receptors. One entry per CDR3 protein, called by TCRdb with MiXCR from the reads. Of 55,000 to 70,000 distinct CDR3 sequences listed, around 33% are singletons. Sequencing was done on a sample of PBMCs, sequenced either directly or after in vitro stimulation (not recorded which). These receptors came from a human donor in good health (CMV status not recorded). Some clones in this sample may be carry-over from other donors' samples.

Many counts were recorded for this clonotype. This chain joins TRBV7-9 and TRBJ1-3; no reliable D call. Germline-derived CDR1 and CDR2 are SEHNR and FQNEAQ (reference sequence). This CDR3 is built from 16 residues. V shed 2 bases and J shed 0 bases, with 11 bases lying between them. CDR3 in amino acids: CASSLYVFNSGNTIYF. CDR3 nucleotide sequence: TGTGCCAGCAGCTTATACGTCTTTAACTCTGGAAACACCATATATTTT.

This chain uses TRBV3-1 with TRBJ1-2; D is possibly TRBD1 (5 bases). Between the trimmed V and J ends, which lost 4 bases and 4 bases, there was a span of 19 bases. The CDR3 extends over 16 amino acids. Germline CDR1 is LGHDT and CDR2 is YNNKEL (reference sequence). DNA for the CDR3: TGTGCCAGCAGCCCCCAGGGAGGGAGCTTTTTCTATGGCTACACCTTC. Its protein is CASSPQGGSFFYGYTF.

The chain carries TRBV7-6 and TRBJ2-7; D gene uncertain. This CDR3 region has 14 residues. V dropped 1 base and J dropped 6 bases, with 13 bases sitting between them. CDR1 is SGHVS and CDR2 is FNYEAQ in the germline V gene. DNA for the CDR3: TGTGCCAGCAGCTTAGATCTAGTCCTAGGCGAGCAGTACTTC. This codes for CASSLDLVLGEQYF. The variable domain in full, completed from reference TRBV7-6 and TRBJ2-7, reads GAGVSQSPRYKVTKRGQDVALRCDPISGHVSLYWYRQALGQGPEFLTYFNYEAQQDKSGLPNDRFSAERPEGSISTLTIQRTEQRDSAMYRCASSLDLVLGEQYFGPGTRLTVT.

This clonotype was found many times. The V call is TRBV7-2, the J call TRBJ2-1, with D uncertain. V dropped 1 base and J dropped 0 bases, with 10 bases sitting between them. CDR3 length: 16 residues. CDR1 is SGHTA and CDR2 is FQGNSA in the germline V gene. This CDR3 reads CASSLGSSYSYNEQFF. In DNA, the CDR3 is TGTGCCAGCAGCTTAGGCAGCTCATACTCCTACAATGAGCAGTTCTTC.

This clonotype was detected once. This chain uses TRBV29-1 with TRBJ2-7; 8 bases align to TRBD1. Per germline, CDR1 SQVTM and CDR2 ANQGSEA. This CDR3 has 13 amino acids. Trimming took 8 bases from V and 3 from J; bases not matched to a gene: 9. The CDR3 DNA reads as TGCAGCTTTCGGACAGGGAAGGACTACGAGCAGTACTTC. It codes for CSFRTGKDYEQYF.

The chain has TRBV7-6 and TRBJ2-5; unclear D gene. The CDR3 length is 13 residues. Germline-derived CDR1 and CDR2 are SGHVS and FNYEAQ. V was trimmed by 0 bases and J by 5 bases, leaving 7 bases between them. CDR3 sequence (DNA): TGTGCCAGCAGCTTAGCGGTGTCGGAGACCCAGTACTTC. This encodes CASSLAVSETQYF. Supplemented by reference TRBV7-6 and TRBJ2-5, the full variable domain reads GAGVSQSPRYKVTKRGQDVALRCDPISGHVSLYWYRQALGQGPEFLTYFNYEAQQDKSGLPNDRFSAERPEGSISTLTIQRTEQRDSAMYRCASSLAVSETQYFGPGTRLLVL.

Comment on this clonotype: A read error is likely, as this CDR3 ends without the conserved phenylalanine or tryptophan. The V call is TRBV7-9, the J call TRBJ2-7; the match to TRBD2 covers 9 bases. V lost 5 bases, J lost 3 bases, and 8 bases stayed unmatched. Per the germline V gene, CDR1 is SEHNR and CDR2 is FQNEAQ (reference sequence). The CDR3 sequence is 15 residues long. CDR3 coding DNA: TGTGCCAGCAGCGGACCGGGACTAGCCGGCTACGAGCAGTACATC. Encoded protein: CASSGPGLAGYEQYI.

This clonotype has more than one count but fewer than ten. The CDR3 DNA sequence: TGTGCCAGCAGCTTAACCCGTGCTAGCGGGGTGAATGAGCAGTTCTTC. This codes for CASSLTRASGVNEQFF. This chain links TRBV11-2 with TRBJ2-1, with 9 bases that match TRBD2. This CDR3 spans 16 amino acids. Germline assignment: CDR1 SGHAT and CDR2 FQNNGV. The junction had 9 bases not matched to a gene; V was cut back by 2 bases and J by 7 bases.

This chain joins TRBV11-2 and TRBJ2-7; 8 nucleotides agree with TRBD2. The CDR3 contains 15 residues. Unmatched junction bases numbered 7, after V lost 3 bases and J lost 3 bases. The V gene's germline CDR1 is SGHAT and CDR2 FQNNGV. CDR3 protein: CASSLVAGIIYEQYF. CDR3 bases: TGTGCCAGCAGCTTGGTAGCGGGGATTATCTACGAGCAGTACTTC.

Here the CDR3 reads CASSLARPGQGNQPQHF. Written as DNA, the CDR3 is TGTGCCAGCAGCTTAGCTAGACCGGGACAGGGGAATCAGCCCCAGCATTTT. This chain links TRBV7-9 with TRBJ1-5; TRBD1 matches 10 bases. The germline CDR1 and CDR2 sequences are SEHNR and FQNEAQ (reference sequence). This CDR3 comprises 17 residues. Losses at the gene ends were 0 bases for V and 4 bases for J; bases not matched to a gene: 6.

In regard to this clonotype: Its ends do not fully match the called genes, so a read error is possible. The chain has TRBV12-3 or TRBV12-4 and TRBJ2-7, with D uncertain. The CDR3 is made up of 13 amino acids. This CDR3 is CASRLGKFYEQYF. The DNA of the CDR3 is TGTGCCAGCAGGTTAGGGAAGTTCTACGAGCAGTACTTC.

A note on this clonotype: This may arise from a read error, as a much more abundant clone is one base away. This chain uses TRBV7-2 with TRBJ2-3, with no clear D. Germline lookup yields CDR1 SGHTA and CDR2 FQGNSA. CDR3 size: 14 residues. The CDR3 is CASSPALGTDMQYF. In nucleotides, the CDR3 is TGTGCCAGCAGCCCGGCTTTGGGCACAGATATGCAGTATTTT.

Note on this clonotype: The CDR3 end shows no conserved phenylalanine or tryptophan, and so a read error is likely. This chain uses TRBV20-1 with TRBJ1-1, with 7 bases fitting TRBD1. The V segment lost 3 bases and the J segment 11 bases; nucleotides outside the gene matches: 9. The CDR3 extends over 12 amino acids. From germline, CDR1 is DFQATT and CDR2 SNEGSKA (reference sequence). The CDR3 DNA follows: TGCAGTGCTAGGAGGGGGCCCGCGGGGGCTTTCCTT. Amino acid sequence: CSARRGPAGAFL.

The table lists this clonotype with a few counts. The rearrangement uses TRBV30 and TRBJ2-7; a weak D match, TRBD2 (5 bases). This CDR3 is 13 amino acids long. CDR1 GTSNPN and CDR2 SVGIG come from the germline V gene (reference sequence). V dropped 2 bases and J dropped 2 bases, with 10 bases sitting between them. The CDR3 sequence: CAWSFSAAYEQYF. The CDR3 region has the DNA TGTGCCTGGAGTTTTAGCGCAGCCTACGAGCAGTACTTC.

V and J are TRBV6-2 or TRBV6-3 and TRBJ1-5, with D hard to call. V shed 5 bases and J shed 2 bases, with 16 bases lying between them. The CDR3 has 16 residues. Looked up from germline, CDR1 is MNHEY and CDR2 is SVGEGT. The CDR3 protein is CASSPAAAHGNQPQHF. The CDR3 bases are TGTGCCAGCAGTCCCGCGGCAGCGCATGGCAATCAGCCCCAGCATTTT.

This clonotype was recorded at least ten times. The J gene is TRBJ2-1, the V gene TRBV7-2, with D unresolved. Germline V gene data show CDR1 as SGHTA and CDR2 as FQGNSA. V shed 3 bases and J shed 6 bases, with 9 bases lying between them. The CDR3 consists of 13 residues. CDR3 sequence reads: CASSFNPGNEQFF. As DNA, the CDR3 is TGTGCCAGCAGCTTTAATCCGGGCAATGAGCAGTTCTTC.

This chain joins TRBV12-3 or TRBV12-4 and TRBJ2-3; perhaps TRBD2 as D (6 bases). The CDR3 has 15 amino acids. Trimming pared 5 bases from V and 3 bases from J, leaving 15 bases between. CDR3 coding DNA: TGTGCCAGCAGTACCCTTGGGGGGAGTACAGATACGCAGTATTTT. Its translation: CASSTLGGSTDTQYF.

Concerning this clonotype: The junction and the germline gene differ at one end; a read error may be behind it. The V and J genes are TRBV7-6 and TRBJ2-1; 16 nucleotides align to TRBD2. Germline loops: CDR1 SGHVS, CDR2 FNYEAQ. CDR3 length equals 15 residues. The CDR3 sequence is CASSLDGTSGGVSAF. The DNA for the CDR3 is TGTGCCAGCAGCTTAGATGGGACTAGCGGGGGGGTCTCCGCCTTC.

The sample holds many counts of this clonotype. This CDR3 is CSAQYLLDEQYF. The CDR3 DNA is TGCAGTGCCCAGTACCTCCTGGACGAGCAGTACTTC. V gene TRBV20-1 combines with J gene TRBJ2-7; D is uncertain. CDR3 length equals 12 residues. The V end lost 6 bases, the J end lost 5 bases, and 14 bases lay between the germline ends. CDR1 DFQATT and CDR2 SNEGSKA come from the germline V gene (reference sequence).

This clonotype was observed a few times. This CDR3 is CASHRGNSNQPQHF. As DNA, the CDR3 is TGTGCCAGCCACCGTGGGAATAGCAATCAGCCCCAGCATTTT. J is TRBJ1-5 and V is TRBV19; D call uncertain. Trimming took off 9 bases at V and 0 bases at J, with 12 bases between the two ends. Germline CDR1 is LNHDA and CDR2 is SQIVND (reference sequence). The CDR3 has 14 residues.

This chain uses TRBV7-7 with TRBJ2-5, with TRBD2 identical over 7 bases. The V segment lost 1 base and the J segment 5 bases; nucleotides outside the gene matches: 1. The CDR3 spans 13 residues. Germline CDR1 SSHAT, CDR2 FNYEAQ (reference sequence). The CDR3 sequence is CASSLEGGETQYF. DNA of the CDR3: TGTGCCAGCAGCTTAGAGGGAGGGGAGACCCAGTACTTC.

This clonotype showed up just a few times. This chain uses TRBV12-3 or TRBV12-4 with TRBJ1-3; the D gene is possibly TRBD1 (6 bases). V was cut by 5 bases and J by 0 bases, with 26 bases left in between. CDR3 size: 20 residues. The CDR3 DNA reads TGTGCCAGCAGTCCAAATCCCGGGACACCCATTCGAAGCTCTGGAAACACCATATATTTT. This translates into CASSPNPGTPIRSSGNTIYF.

The chain recombines TRBV12-3 or TRBV12-4 with TRBJ1-4; D is uncertain. This CDR3 region has 12 residues. Trimming took 5 bases from V and 4 from J, leaving 5 bases between them. DNA for the CDR3: TGTGCCAGCAGTATGAGTAATGAAAAACTGTTTTTT. This codes for CASSMSNEKLFF.

The chain couples TRBV7-4 to TRBJ2-3; 8 nucleotides line up with TRBD2. CDR1 is SGHVT, CDR2 SQSDAQ, per germline. The CDR3 is 17 residues long. Trimming removed 8 bases from V and 8 bases from J; junction bases left unmatched: 21. This CDR3 is CASLPGMEQRGSGTQYF. CDR3 DNA: TGTGCCAGCCTACCAGGGATGGAGCAGCGGGGGTCCGGTACGCAGTATTTT.

The chain carries TRBV12-3 or TRBV12-4 and TRBJ2-1; 10 bases line up with TRBD2. There are 13 residues in the CDR3. J gave up 7 bases and V 6 bases, and 3 bases lay outside the gene matches. The CDR3 DNA reads TGTGCCAGCAGGGCTAGCGGGGGTAATGAGCAGTTCTTC. Translated: CASRASGGNEQFF.

This rearrangement joins TRBV27 to TRBJ2-1; D unclear. Germline assignment: CDR1 MNHEY and CDR2 SMNVEV (reference sequence). The CDR3 has 17 amino acids. V was trimmed by 6 bases and J by 1 base, leaving 19 bases between them. CDR3 bases: TGTGCCAGCAGCCTAGAACCGGGCTACTATTCCTACAATGAGCAGTTCTTC. Protein: CASSLEPGYYSYNEQFF.